This T cell receptor (beta chain) was documented in a study of T cells in Graves' hyperthyroidism and ophthalmopathy. Regions amplified from RNA transcripts were the TCR beta CDR3 regions. HTBI primers were employed in a first-round RT-PCR of the TCR CDR3. TCRdb re-analysed the multiplex PCR reads in MiXCR, keeping a single row per CDR3 protein. The sample yields about 560,000 distinct CDR3 sequences, around 42% seen once. Germline CDR1 LGHNT, CDR2 FRNRAP. V was pared by 6 bases and J by 4 bases, with 12 bases between. The CDR3 has 13 residues. General observations from the study: Researchers found most expanded thyroid clonotypes above 0.001 in blood as well. Ophthalmopathy, as predicted by the model, came a median roughly 6.5 months after the prediction.

Patients aged 18 to 65 had newly diagnosed hyperthyroidism lasting under 2 months. Diagnoses were established using clinical symptoms, serum thyroxine and TRAb, thyroid ultrasound and orbital computed tomography. Turning to this clonotype: Its antigen is not known.

The chain uses TRBV12-5 and TRBJ2-5; D not resolved. Sequenced: peripheral blood or thyroid tissue (not recorded which). The sequence was collected from a woman aged 18-29 years with Graves' hyperthyroidism. The CDR3 loop reads CASGPAGVETQYF. The CDR3 DNA sequence: TGTGCTAGTGGGCCAGCTGGGGTAGAGACCCAGTACTTC. The complete variable domain, with remaining parts taken from reference TRBV12-5 and TRBJ2-5, reads DARVTQTPRHKVTEMGQEVTMRCQPILGHNTVFWYRQTMMQGLELLAYFRNRAPLDDSGMPKDRFSAEMPDATLATLKIQPSEPRDSAVYFCASGPAGVETQYFGPGTRLLVL.